These 20 T cell receptor beta chains originate from one sample sequenced in a study of molecular identifiers for immune sequencing clone quantification. Via MiXCR, TCRdb re-called the PCR reads, giving one row per CDR3 protein. The repertoire holds 8,000 to 11,000 distinct CDR3 sequences, with approximately 20% as singletons. The sequencing sample was made of naive CD8+ T cells from blood, with Jurkat cell RNA spiked in. Subset in this sample: FACS-sorted CD8+CD4-CCR7+CD45RA+ naive T cells. The receptors here all came from a human donor in good health. Some libraries in this study had Jurkat cell RNA spiked in.

The chain couples TRBV7-9 to TRBJ1-6; D might be TRBD1 (6 bases). Germline V lookup: CDR1 SEHNR, CDR2 FQNEAQ (reference sequence). Trimming cost V 2 bases and J 9 bases, with 17 bases left between them. This CDR3 region has 16 residues. This CDR3 reads CASSLPPGQGTSPLHF. In nucleotides, the CDR3 is TGTGCCAGCAGCTTACCTCCGGGACAAGGAACTTCACCCCTCCACTTT.

By share of the sample, this clonotype is medium-sized. This chain joins TRBV11-2 and TRBJ2-2; unclear D gene. CDR3 length: 14 residues. The V end lost 3 bases, the J end lost 5 bases, and 10 bases lay between the germline ends. The V gene's germline CDR1 is SGHAT and CDR2 FQNNGV. This chain's CDR3 is CASSFESWTGELFF. CDR3 DNA: TGTGCCAGCAGCTTCGAGTCCTGGACCGGGGAGCTGTTTTTT.

This clonotype was observed a handful of times. The chain recombines TRBV7-8 with TRBJ1-1; the match to TRBD1 covers 7 bases. J was trimmed by 4 bases and V by 8 bases; bases with no gene match: 4. Germline V gene sequence: CDR1 SGHVS, CDR2 FQNEAQ. CDR3 length equals 12 residues. The CDR3 reads CASGRQGTEAFF. CDR3 coding DNA: TGTGCCAGCGGCCGACAGGGCACTGAAGCTTTCTTT. The full variable domain, its missing parts supplied by reference TRBV7-8 and TRBJ1-1, is GAGVSQSPRYKVAKRGQDVALRCDPISGHVSLFWYQQALGQGPEFLTYFQNEAQLDKSGLPSDRFFAERPEGSVSTLKIQRTQQEDSAVYLCASGRQGTEAFFGQGTRLTVV.

This clonotype was counted at least ten times. J is TRBJ1-1 and V is TRBV7-9; D not resolved. The CDR3 sequence is 13 residues long. V lost 1 base to trimming and J lost 7 bases, with 10 bases between them. Germline values: CDR1 SEHNR, CDR2 FQNEAQ (reference sequence). CDR3 loop: CASSLVSLDEAFF. The CDR3 DNA reads TGTGCCAGCAGCTTAGTATCCCTGGATGAAGCTTTCTTT.

This clonotype is judged medium-sized. This chain links TRBV5-5 with TRBJ1-1; 8 bases match TRBD1. V gave up 6 bases and J gave up 6 bases; unmatched junction bases: 10. Germline-derived CDR1 and CDR2 are SGHKS and YYEKEE (reference sequence). The CDR3 sequence is 14 residues long. CDR3: CASTRGQVTPEAFF. In DNA, the CDR3 is TGTGCCAGCACCCGGGGACAGGTTACCCCTGAAGCTTTCTTT.

By share of the sample, this clonotype is medium-sized (0.01 to 0.1%). The chain recombines TRBV27 with TRBJ1-5; D is undetermined. Germline CDR1 MNHEY, CDR2 SMNVEV (reference sequence). CDR3 length equals 13 residues. The V gene lost 5 bases and the J gene lost 0 bases, with 5 bases spanning the gap. The CDR3 spells CASSPYSNQPQHF. CDR3 sequence (DNA): TGTGCCAGCAGTCCATATAGCAATCAGCCCCAGCATTTT.

The rearrangement uses TRBV20-1 and TRBJ2-7; 9 bases match TRBD2. Per the germline V gene, CDR1 is DFQATT and CDR2 is SNEGSKA (reference sequence). The CDR3 is 13 amino acids. V shed 6 bases and J 2 bases; nucleotides not matched to a gene: 5. CDR3 sequence: CSASASGTYEQYF. The DNA of the CDR3 is TGCAGTGCGTCGGCTAGCGGGACCTACGAGCAGTACTTC.

By share, this clonotype counts as medium-sized. The chain recombines TRBV7-9 with TRBJ2-7; TRBD2 matches 15 bases. From germline, CDR1 is SEHNR and CDR2 FQNEAQ (reference sequence). After removal of 4 bases from V and 7 bases from J, the junction contained 8 bases not matched to a gene. The CDR3 contains 16 residues. The CDR3 spells CASSSGLAGGSWEQYF. DNA for the CDR3: TGTGCCAGCAGCTCCGGACTAGCGGGGGGGAGTTGGGAGCAGTACTTC.

A remark on this clonotype: A much larger clone lies one base from this, so it may be a read error. J is TRBJ1-6 and V is TRBV7-8; D possibly corresponds to TRBD1 (5 bases). From germline, CDR1 is SGHVS and CDR2 FQNEAQ. The CDR3 covers 14 residues. Trimming shortened V by 5 bases and J by 10 bases, and 15 bases separated the two germline ends. CDR3: CASSLNPTDSPLHF. CDR3 nucleotides: TGTGCCAGCAGCCTAAACCCGACAGACTCACCCCTCCACTTT. Based on the CDR3 plus reference TRBV7-8 and TRBJ1-6, the full variable domain is GAGVSQSPRYKVAKRGQDVALRCDPISGHVSLFWYQQALGQGPEFLTYFQNEAQLDKSGLPSDRFFAERPEGSVSTLKIQRTQQEDSAVYLCASSLNPTDSPLHFGNGTRLTVT.

This clonotype is termed medium-sized (0.01 to 0.1%). The rearrangement links TRBV19 to TRBJ2-7; possibly TRBD1 or TRBD2 for D (5 bases each). Deletions cut 5 bases from V and 0 bases from J, with 11 bases between. The CDR3 spans 14 residues. Germline CDR1 LNHDA, CDR2 SQIVND (reference sequence). This CDR3 is CASSPWGSSYEQYF. The CDR3 DNA sequence: TGTGCCAGTAGTCCCTGGGGGAGCTCCTACGAGCAGTACTTC.

This clonotype counts as medium-sized. The chain is built from TRBV2 and TRBJ2-7; the match to TRBD1 covers 9 bases. The germline V gene has CDR1 SNHLY and CDR2 FYNNEI. With V trimmed by 6 bases and J by 3 bases, 6 bases remained unmatched. CDR3 size: 14 residues. For the CDR3, the DNA is TGTGCCAGCAGCCCGACAGGGGGAAACTACGAGCAGTACTTC. Protein product: CASSPTGGNYEQYF.

At least ten counts were recorded for this clonotype. V and J are TRBV7-9 and TRBJ2-1; D not certain. This CDR3 is 13 amino acids long. Trimming took off 7 bases at V and 6 bases at J, with 13 bases between the two ends. The germline CDR1 and CDR2 sequences are SEHNR and FQNEAQ (reference sequence). The CDR3 protein is CASNPSSFNEQFF. CDR3 bases: TGTGCCAGCAACCCGAGCAGTTTCAATGAGCAGTTCTTC.

This clonotype has ten or more counts. The chain recombines TRBV19 with TRBJ2-2; D is ambiguous. Germline V gene data show CDR1 as LNHDA and CDR2 as SQIVND (reference sequence). The V end lost 4 bases, the J end lost 3 bases, and 6 bases lay between the germline ends. CDR3 length equals 13 residues. The CDR3 protein is CASSNRDTGELFF. The CDR3 nucleotides read TGTGCCAGTAGTAACAGAGACACCGGGGAGCTGTTTTTT. The complete variable domain, with remaining parts taken from reference TRBV19 and TRBJ2-2, reads DGGITQSPKYLFRKEGQNVTLSCEQNLNHDAMYWYRQDPGQGLRLIYYSQIVNDFQKGDIAEGYSVSREKKESFPLTVTSAQKNPTAFYLCASSNRDTGELFFGEGSRLTVL.

This clonotype is deemed medium-sized. V gene TRBV13 combines with J gene TRBJ2-1; possibly TRBD2 for D (5 bases). The V gene lost 1 base and the J gene lost 10 bases, with 8 bases spanning the gap. Germline V gene data show CDR1 as PRHDT and CDR2 as FYEKMQ (reference sequence). The CDR3 consists of 12 residues. The DNA of the CDR3 is TGTGCCAGCAGCTTAGCGGGAAACGAGCAGTTCTTC. Translated, it gives CASSLAGNEQFF.

This clonotype is medium-sized by share. The rearrangement uses TRBV4-3 and TRBJ2-5; TRBD2 aligns across 9 bases. Germline CDR1 LGHNA, CDR2 YSLEER. CDR3 length: 19 amino acids. The V segment lost 0 bases and the J segment 2 bases; nucleotides outside the gene matches: 13. This chain's CDR3 is CASSQDYTGSGRPQETQYF. In DNA, the CDR3 is TGCGCCAGCAGCCAAGATTACACGGGCAGCGGGAGGCCGCAAGAGACCCAGTACTTC.

This clonotype is judged medium-sized. This chain uses TRBV20-1 with TRBJ2-7; 9 bases are a match to TRBD2. The germline V gene encodes CDR1 DFQATT and CDR2 SNEGSKA (reference sequence). The V segment lost 2 bases and the J segment 6 bases; nucleotides outside the gene matches: 5. This CDR3 region has 13 residues. The CDR3 spells CSARPAGGVEQYF. In DNA, the CDR3 is TGCAGTGCTAGACCAGCGGGAGGTGTCGAGCAGTACTTC.

Relative to its sample, this clonotype is medium-sized. The chain is built from TRBV20-1 and TRBJ2-3; 8 nucleotides match TRBD2. CDR3 size: 18 residues. The J segment lost 0 bases and the V segment lost 1 base, leaving 12 bases of the junction unmatched. Per the germline V gene, CDR1 is DFQATT and CDR2 is SNEGSKA (reference sequence). The CDR3 DNA reads TGCAGTGCTAGAGCAGGTAGCGGGGTCCTTACTAGCACAGATACGCAGTATTTT. Its protein product is CSARAGSGVLTSTDTQYF.

With regard to this clonotype: A much larger clone sits a single nucleotide away, making a read error possible. This chain uses TRBV20-1 with TRBJ2-3; D is uncertain. Germline CDR1 is DFQATT and CDR2 is SNEGSKA (reference sequence). The CDR3 is made up of 15 amino acids. This CDR3 is CSVREVASTVDTQYF. The DNA of the CDR3 is TGCAGTGTTAGAGAGGTGGCCTCGACGGTAGATACGCAGTATTTT.

Concerning this clonotype: This could be a read error, since a much larger clone is one nucleotide away. The rearrangement joins TRBV4-1 to TRBJ2-7, with D perhaps being TRBD1 or TRBD2 (7 bases each). Germline V gene lookup returns CDR1 MGHRA and CDR2 YSYEKL. Between the trimmed V and J ends, which lost 4 bases and 1 base, there was a span of 14 bases. This CDR3 has 15 residues. CDR3 in DNA: TGCGCCAGCAGCCGTTCAGGGGGGGGGTCCTACGAGCAGTACTTC. This translates into CASSRSGGGSYEQYF.

This clonotype was detected only a few times. This could be a read error, since a much larger clone is one nucleotide away. The J gene is TRBJ2-7, the V gene TRBV6-5; TRBD2 matches 15 bases. The CDR3 runs 16 residues. Germline assignment: CDR1 MNHEY and CDR2 SVGAGI. Here the CDR3 reads CAGRGLAGGLGYEQYF. In DNA, the CDR3 is TGTGCCGGCAGAGGACTAGCGGGAGGGCTAGGCTACGAGCAGTACTTC.